These T cell receptor beta chains were read from a single sample in a study of T-cell reconstitution after alpha-beta-depleted transplantation in children. One entry per CDR3 protein, called by TCRdb with MiXCR from the PCR reads. The top ten hold less than 5% of the sample, which has about 610,000 distinct CDR3 sequences, about 10% seen once. The input for sequencing was PBMCs from the stem cell graft donor, taken from the stem cell graft. Receptor source: a human donor who donated a stem cell graft to a child with acute myeloid leukemia. CDR3s include the opening cysteine and the closing phenylalanine or tryptophan. Fields, in order: J gene, D gene, V gene, clone size, CDR3 protein, CDR3 DNA. D genes are given only for firm matches. Not all rows give a size; the values are once, few, many and, for expanded clones, a class.

J gene: TRBJ2-1; D gene: -; V gene: TRBV20-1; clone size: -; CDR3 protein: CSATHGDFPSYNEQFF; CDR3 DNA: TGCAGTGCAACACACGGGGACTTTCCCTCCTACAATGAGCAGTTCTTC
J gene: TRBJ2-1; D gene: -; V gene: TRBV6-4; clone size: few; CDR3 protein: CASSDSSSVGEQFF; CDR3 DNA: TGTGCCAGCAGTGACTCGAGTAGCGTCGGTGAGCAGTTCTTC
J gene: TRBJ2-1; D gene: -; V gene: TRBV4-3; clone size: -; CDR3 protein: CASSQDSTPSSYNEQFF; CDR3 DNA: TGCGCCAGCAGCCAAGATTCCACCCCGAGCTCCTACAATGAGCAGTTCTTC
J gene: TRBJ2-5; D gene: -; V gene: TRBV20-1; clone size: -; CDR3 protein: CSASRRYQETQYF; CDR3 DNA: TGCAGTGCTAGCAGACGGTATCAAGAGACCCAGTACTTC
J gene: TRBJ1-5; D gene: -; V gene: TRBV12-3/TRBV12-4; clone size: few; CDR3 protein: CASSLTRARQPQHF; CDR3 DNA: TGTGCCAGCAGTTTGACCAGGGCGAGGCAGCCCCAGCATTTT
J gene: TRBJ1-1; D gene: -; V gene: TRBV20-1; clone size: -; CDR3 protein: CSARDLPGPGMNTEAFF; CDR3 DNA: TGCAGTGCTAGAGATCTACCGGGACCGGGGATGAACACTGAAGCTTTCTTT
J gene: TRBJ2-5; D gene: -; V gene: TRBV12-3/TRBV12-4; clone size: few; CDR3 protein: CASTKRGTQYF; CDR3 DNA: TGTGCCAGCACCAAGAGGGGGACCCAGTACTTC
J gene: TRBJ2-5; D gene: TRBD2; V gene: TRBV7-6; clone size: few; CDR3 protein: CASSLALGGGETQYF; CDR3 DNA: TGTGCCAGCAGCTTAGCTCTCGGGGGGGGAGAGACCCAGTACTTC
J gene: TRBJ2-1; D gene: -; V gene: TRBV20-1; clone size: many; CDR3 protein: CSAHLSVSLDEQFF; CDR3 DNA: TGCAGTGCCCACCTCTCGGTTAGTTTGGATGAGCAGTTCTTC
J gene: TRBJ2-1; D gene: TRBD2; V gene: TRBV7-2; clone size: few; CDR3 protein: CASSPGSSGSFNEQFF; CDR3 DNA: TGTGCCAGCAGTCCAGGGAGTAGCGGGAGTTTCAATGAGCAGTTCTTC
J gene: TRBJ2-5; D gene: -; V gene: TRBV19; clone size: few; CDR3 protein: CASSIEEGQETQYF; CDR3 DNA: TGTGCCAGTAGTATAGAAGAGGGTCAAGAGACCCAGTACTTC
J gene: TRBJ2-7; D gene: TRBD2; V gene: TRBV20-1; clone size: -; CDR3 protein: CSASATSGSFYEQYF; CDR3 DNA: TGCAGTGCTAGCGCGACTAGCGGGAGCTTCTACGAGCAGTACTTC
J gene: TRBJ2-5; D gene: -; V gene: TRBV12-3/TRBV12-4; clone size: few; CDR3 protein: CASSSVRGLGETQYF; CDR3 DNA: TGTGCCAGCAGCTCGGTCCGGGGGCTTGGGGAGACCCAGTACTTC
J gene: TRBJ1-5; D gene: TRBD1; V gene: TRBV27; clone size: few; CDR3 protein: CASSWGQGVQPQHF; CDR3 DNA: TGTGCCAGCAGTTGGGGACAGGGGGTTCAGCCCCAGCATTTT
J gene: TRBJ2-1; D gene: -; V gene: TRBV10-3; clone size: many; CDR3 protein: CAISGSSTLGNEQFF; CDR3 DNA: TGTGCCATCAGTGGATCAAGTACCCTAGGGAATGAGCAGTTCTTC
J gene: TRBJ1-1; D gene: TRBD1; V gene: TRBV7-2; clone size: many; CDR3 protein: CASSLWDRGLGAFF; CDR3 DNA: TGTGCCAGCAGCTTATGGGACAGGGGGCTCGGAGCTTTCTTT
J gene: TRBJ1-1; D gene: -; V gene: TRBV9; clone size: -; CDR3 protein: CASSVAAGHEAFF; CDR3 DNA: TGTGCCAGCAGCGTAGCAGCAGGGCATGAAGCTTTCTTT
J gene: TRBJ1-1; D gene: TRBD1; V gene: TRBV7-2; clone size: -; CDR3 protein: CASRHTTGMNTEAFF; CDR3 DNA: TGTGCCAGCAGACACACGACAGGGATGAACACTGAAGCTTTCTTT
J gene: TRBJ2-1; D gene: TRBD2; V gene: TRBV12-3/TRBV12-4; clone size: -; CDR3 protein: CASSTGLAGVTEQFF; CDR3 DNA: TGTGCCAGCAGCACGGGACTAGCGGGAGTAACTGAGCAGTTCTTC
J gene: TRBJ2-7; D gene: -; V gene: TRBV20-1; clone size: many; CDR3 protein: CSARDSLAYEQYF; CDR3 DNA: TGCAGTGCTAGAGATAGTCTAGCCTACGAGCAGTACTTC
J gene: TRBJ1-4; D gene: -; V gene: TRBV20-1; clone size: few; CDR3 protein: CRPSMDGKLFF; CDR3 DNA: TGCAGGCCGAGTATGGATGGAAAACTGTTTTTT
J gene: TRBJ1-5; D gene: -; V gene: TRBV10-3; clone size: few; CDR3 protein: CAISGVEEQPQHF; CDR3 DNA: TGTGCCATCAGTGGGGTGGAGGAACAGCCCCAGCATTTT
J gene: TRBJ1-5; D gene: -; V gene: TRBV4-3; clone size: -; CDR3 protein: CASSREPGNNQPQHF; CDR3 DNA: TGCGCCAGCAGCCGCGAGCCGGGGAACAATCAGCCCCAGCATTTT
J gene: TRBJ1-2; D gene: -; V gene: TRBV28; clone size: many; CDR3 protein: CASSSPGGAGGYTF; CDR3 DNA: TGTGCCAGCAGTTCCCCCGGGGGGGCGGGGGGCTACACCTTC
J gene: TRBJ2-4; D gene: -; V gene: TRBV29-1; clone size: few; CDR3 protein: CSVEGRNIQYF; CDR3 DNA: TGCAGCGTAGAGGGGAGAAACATTCAGTACTTC
J gene: TRBJ1-2; D gene: TRBD1; V gene: TRBV5-1; clone size: -; CDR3 protein: CASSPDRGPYGYTF; CDR3 DNA: TGCGCCAGCAGCCCGGACAGGGGGCCCTATGGCTACACCTTC
J gene: TRBJ1-5; D gene: -; V gene: TRBV7-2; clone size: few; CDR3 protein: CASSREGVEPQHF; CDR3 DNA: TGTGCCAGCAGCAGAGAAGGGGTAGAGCCCCAGCATTTT
J gene: TRBJ2-1; D gene: -; V gene: TRBV6-2/TRBV6-3; clone size: -; CDR3 protein: CASSYSAVTYNEQFF; CDR3 DNA: TGTGCCAGCAGTTACTCCGCGGTCACCTACAATGAGCAGTTCTTC
J gene: TRBJ2-1; D gene: -; V gene: TRBV5-1; clone size: few; CDR3 protein: CASSLASGSTYNEQFF; CDR3 DNA: TGCGCCAGCAGCTTGGCATCAGGGTCGACTTACAATGAGCAGTTCTTC
J gene: TRBJ2-7; D gene: TRBD1; V gene: TRBV20-1; clone size: many; CDR3 protein: CSARVTGDKYEQYF; CDR3 DNA: TGCAGTGCTAGAGTGACAGGGGATAAGTACGAGCAGTACTTC
J gene: TRBJ2-3; D gene: -; V gene: TRBV10-3; clone size: few; CDR3 protein: CAISEPQPGLRADTQYF; CDR3 DNA: TGTGCCATCAGTGAACCCCAGCCGGGACTCCGGGCAGATACGCAGTATTTT
J gene: TRBJ2-1; D gene: TRBD2; V gene: TRBV5-1; clone size: -; CDR3 protein: CASREGLLSYNEQFF; CDR3 DNA: TGCGCCAGCCGGGAGGGGTTGCTCTCCTACAATGAGCAGTTCTTC
J gene: TRBJ2-3; D gene: TRBD2; V gene: TRBV29-1; clone size: -; CDR3 protein: CSVVRTSGITDTQYF; CDR3 DNA: TGCAGCGTTGTCCGGACTAGCGGGATCACAGATACGCAGTATTTT
J gene: TRBJ1-2; D gene: -; V gene: TRBV5-5; clone size: many; CDR3 protein: CASSGQGINYGYTF; CDR3 DNA: TGTGCCAGCAGCGGCCAAGGGATTAACTATGGCTACACCTTC
J gene: TRBJ2-3; D gene: -; V gene: TRBV24-1; clone size: -; CDR3 protein: CATSDSQLTMDTQYF; CDR3 DNA: TGTGCCACCAGTGATTCACAGCTCACTATGGATACGCAGTATTTT
J gene: TRBJ2-3; D gene: -; V gene: TRBV20-1; clone size: few; CDR3 protein: CSAKGAPGGSTDTQYF; CDR3 DNA: TGCAGTGCTAAAGGGGCTCCCGGGGGTAGCACAGATACGCAGTATTTT
J gene: TRBJ2-3; D gene: -; V gene: TRBV5-1; clone size: few; CDR3 protein: CASSSTRASTDTQYF; CDR3 DNA: TGCGCCAGCAGTTCTACGAGGGCTAGCACAGATACGCAGTATTTT
J gene: TRBJ2-7; D gene: -; V gene: TRBV5-1; clone size: -; CDR3 protein: CASQEAKGEQYF; CDR3 DNA: TGCGCCAGCCAGGAGGCCAAAGGCGAGCAGTACTTC
J gene: TRBJ2-7; D gene: -; V gene: TRBV12-3/TRBV12-4; clone size: many; CDR3 protein: CASSHPQTYLSYEQYF; CDR3 DNA: TGTGCCAGCAGTCACCCGCAAACATACCTCTCCTACGAGCAGTACTTC
J gene: TRBJ1-1; D gene: -; V gene: TRBV7-3; clone size: few; CDR3 protein: CASSIGQTNTEAFF; CDR3 DNA: TGTGCCAGCAGTATCGGACAGACGAACACTGAAGCTTTCTTT
J gene: TRBJ2-7; D gene: -; V gene: TRBV7-2; clone size: -; CDR3 protein: CASSRGTPLGEQYF; CDR3 DNA: TGTGCCAGCAGCCGCGGGACTCCCCTCGGCGAGCAGTACTTC
J gene: TRBJ2-1; D gene: TRBD1; V gene: TRBV5-1; clone size: -; CDR3 protein: CASSLAGQTNEQFF; CDR3 DNA: TGCGCCAGCAGCTTGGCGGGACAGACTAATGAGCAGTTCTTC
J gene: TRBJ2-7; D gene: -; V gene: TRBV7-9; clone size: few; CDR3 protein: CASSLGQLPTYEQYF; CDR3 DNA: TGTGCCAGCAGCTTGGGCCAGCTTCCCACCTACGAGCAGTACTTC
J gene: TRBJ2-7; D gene: -; V gene: TRBV20-1; clone size: many; CDR3 protein: CSARGIGPWAEQYF; CDR3 DNA: TGCAGTGCTCGAGGGATAGGCCCCTGGGCCGAGCAGTACTTC
J gene: TRBJ2-3; D gene: -; V gene: TRBV20-1; clone size: many; CDR3 protein: CSARDTRDTDTQYF; CDR3 DNA: TGCAGTGCTAGAGATACGCGAGACACAGATACGCAGTATTTT
J gene: TRBJ2-1; D gene: TRBD2; V gene: TRBV7-9; clone size: many; CDR3 protein: CASSLKGGSNEQFF; CDR3 DNA: TGTGCCAGCAGCTTAAAAGGCGGGAGCAATGAGCAGTTCTTC
J gene: TRBJ2-7; D gene: -; V gene: TRBV11-2; clone size: -; CDR3 protein: CASSLGGGHYEQYF; CDR3 DNA: TGTGCCAGCAGCTTAGGGGGGGGCCACTACGAGCAGTACTTC
J gene: TRBJ2-1; D gene: TRBD1; V gene: TRBV20-1; clone size: few; CDR3 protein: CSANPRDRGLHEQFF; CDR3 DNA: TGCAGTGCTAACCCAAGGGACAGGGGGCTTCATGAGCAGTTCTTC
J gene: TRBJ1-5; D gene: -; V gene: TRBV20-1; clone size: -; CDR3 protein: CSASDGRSNQPQHF; CDR3 DNA: TGCAGTGCTAGTGACGGACGTAGCAATCAGCCCCAGCATTTT
J gene: TRBJ2-5; D gene: -; V gene: TRBV7-2; clone size: -; CDR3 protein: CASSLIPHETQYF; CDR3 DNA: TGTGCCAGCAGCTTAATACCGCATGAGACCCAGTACTTC
J gene: TRBJ2-2; D gene: TRBD2; V gene: TRBV6-2/TRBV6-3; clone size: -; CDR3 protein: CASSPRSSGRTGGTGELFF; CDR3 DNA: TGTGCCAGCAGTCCTCGTTCTAGCGGGAGAACTGGTGGAACCGGGGAGCTGTTTTTT
J gene: TRBJ2-3; D gene: TRBD2; V gene: TRBV4-2; clone size: -; CDR3 protein: CASSHTLAEITDTQYF; CDR3 DNA: TGTGCCAGCAGCCACACACTAGCGGAGATCACAGATACGCAGTATTTT